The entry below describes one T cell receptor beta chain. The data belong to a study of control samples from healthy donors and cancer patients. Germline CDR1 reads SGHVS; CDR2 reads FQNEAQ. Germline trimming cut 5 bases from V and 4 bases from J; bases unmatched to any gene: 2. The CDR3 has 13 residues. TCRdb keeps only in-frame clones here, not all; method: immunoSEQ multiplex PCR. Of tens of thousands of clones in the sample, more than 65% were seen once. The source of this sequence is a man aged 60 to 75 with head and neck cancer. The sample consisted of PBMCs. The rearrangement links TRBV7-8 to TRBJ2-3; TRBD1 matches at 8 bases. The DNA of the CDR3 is TGTGCCAGCAGCCTGGGACAGGCAGATACGCAGTATTTT. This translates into CASSLGQADTQYF. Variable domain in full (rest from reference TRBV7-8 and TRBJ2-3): GAGVSQSPRYKVAKRGQDVALRCDPISGHVSLFWYQQALGQGPEFLTYFQNEAQLDKSGLPSDRFFAERPEGSVSTLKIQRTQQEDSAVYLCASSLGQADTQYFGPGTRLTVL.